In this sample, the clone carrying this T cell receptor beta chain turned up a few times. The data were taken from a study of blood T cell repertoires in COVID-19. At the level of the study: COVID-19 samples collected from the United States, Italy and Spain covered acute and convalescent phases. Sample material is recorded as cDNA or gDNA derived from T cells, B-cell-depleted T cells, or PBMCs.

Original handling: Estimation of nucleated cell counts relied on the amplification of reference gene primers. Sequenced by immunoSEQ multiplex PCR; TCRdb stores in-frame clones only, minus some. The DNA gave D and trimming, while V, J and clone size come from that table. The sample contains about 84,000 clones, over 60% of which appear only once. Trimming left V 5 bases short and J 3 bases short, with 14 bases between. The CDR3 is 15 amino acids. The germline CDR1 and CDR2 sequences are LNHDA and SQIVND (reference sequence). Specimen: peripheral blood. The receptor's source is a man aged 65 to 79 with acute or convalescent COVID-19. V usage is TRBV19 and J usage is TRBJ2-1; possibly TRBD1 for D (6 bases). In DNA, the CDR3 is TGTGCCAGTAGTGCACCAGGGGCTAACTACAATGAGCAGTTCTTC. This translates into CASSAPGANYNEQFF.